This record looks at one T cell receptor (beta chain) sequence and its context. Its specificity is unknown. From germline, CDR1 is SEHNR and CDR2 FQNEAQ (reference sequence). CDR3 length equals 14 residues. The data originate from a study of T cells in Graves' hyperthyroidism and ophthalmopathy. Study results and caveats: The model identified upcoming ophthalmopathy a median roughly 6.5 months ahead of onset. Most clonotypes expanded in the thyroid (above 0.001) were also present in blood.

The hyperthyroidism patients had all been newly diagnosed, and their disease duration was under 2 months. Their ages ranged from 18 to 65 years. Clinical symptoms, serum thyroxine and TRAb, thyroid ultrasound and orbital computed tomography were used for the diagnoses. The source material, RNA transcripts, was used to amplify TCR beta CDR3 regions. A set of HTBI primers served as the primers for a first-round RT-PCR of the TCR CDR3. TCRdb re-analysed the multiplex PCR reads in MiXCR, keeping a single row per CDR3 protein. The table lists about 610,000 distinct CDR3 sequences, 35% to 55% of them singletons.

The sequence derives from a woman between 18 and 29 years old with Graves' hyperthyroidism. The chain employs TRBV7-9 and TRBJ2-7; 10 positions match TRBD1. The DNA end is more similar to TRBJ2-1, so the J call may be wrong. Sequencing input: peripheral blood or thyroid tissue (not recorded which). DNA of the CDR3: TGTGCCAGCAGGGCCGGGACAGGGGTCTATGAGCAGTTCTTC. This translates into CASRAGTGVYEQFF.